Listed below are T cell receptor beta chains from one sample, sequenced in a study of cytomegalovirus exposure and HLA in healthy donors. Clones were sequenced by immunoSEQ multiplex PCR, and TCRdb holds only the in-frame ones, with some missing. The data contain just over 150,000 clones, around 82% of them singletons. What was sequenced was PBMCs. The receptors were sampled from a woman aged 45-60 years in good health and CMV-seropositive. Both conserved end residues are part of each CDR3. D genes are given only for firm matches.

V,J,D,CDR3
TRBV7-6,TRBJ2-3,TRBD1,CASSGDSYTQYF
TRBV5-1,TRBJ2-1,-,CASSLGASYNAQFF
TRBV10-3,TRBJ2-1,-,CAIMQGGSYNEQFF
TRBV4-1,-,TRBD2,CASSQEPGGFLYEQYF
TRBV7-9,TRBJ2-3,-,CASSPGEWDTDTQYF
TRBV5-6,TRBJ2-3,-,CASSLGDRSQYF
TRBV18,TRBJ2-1,-,CASSPNRDSSPDEQFF
TRBV6-1,TRBJ2-7,-,CASINYGGSYEQYF
TRBV6-1,TRBJ1-2,TRBD1,CASSERRDRVSYGYTF
TRBV11-2,TRBJ2-2,-,CASSLSTTGELFF
TRBV15,TRBJ1-4,-,CASSQGLISTNEKLFF
TRBV19,TRBJ1-5,-,CASKGLSNQPQHF
TRBV18,TRBJ1-6,TRBD1,CASSPLDRGSPLHF
TRBV19,TRBJ2-1,TRBD2,CASSREGYNEQFF
TRBV9,TRBJ2-2,TRBD1,CASSPGQGRTGELFF
TRBV2,TRBJ2-4,-,CASIPPSLAKNIQYF
TRBV5-6,TRBJ2-3,TRBD1,CASSLGTGKVSDTQYF
TRBV5-6,TRBJ2-4,-,CASSLRGGAKNIQYF
TRBV29-1,TRBJ1-2,-,CSVDGDISYGYTF
TRBV7-6,TRBJ2-7,-,CASSLAPGFANEQYF
TRBV5-1,TRBJ2-1,TRBD2,CASSFSGGGPSYNEQFF
TRBV9,TRBJ1-1,-,CASSVGDSELHEAFF
TRBV4-3,TRBJ2-1,-,CASSTNLDRTNEQFF
TRBV18,TRBJ2-7,-,CASSPKPSSYEQYF
TRBV5-1,TRBJ2-2,-,CASSPTDSELFF
TRBV18,TRBJ1-2,TRBD1,CASSYRGEGYGYTF
TRBV27,TRBJ2-2,-,CASSSKGQANTGELFF
TRBV4-3,TRBJ2-1,-,CASSQEGGTQFF
TRBV7-8,TRBJ1-1,-,CASSPQGDTEAFF
TRBV30,TRBJ1-1,TRBD1,CAWSVRTGKNTEAFF
TRBV29-1,TRBJ1-4,-,CSVAGEEKLFF
TRBV13,TRBJ1-3,TRBD1,CASSLGQGSHF
TRBV6-1,TRBJ2-7,TRBD1,CASSTTGPYEQYF
TRBV2,TRBJ1-2,TRBD1,CASTPRQGAHGYTF
TRBV5-1,TRBJ1-1,-,CASSLRLGEGTEAFF
TRBV7-2,TRBJ1-2,-,CASSLAGRDYGYTF
TRBV6-5,TRBJ1-2,-,CASRPGGGPGYGYTF
TRBV5-1,TRBJ2-7,-,CASSLTVGAAYEQYF
TRBV10-3,TRBJ1-1,-,CAIRSDDTEAFF
TRBV6-5,TRBJ1-2,-,CASSYGRAPPYGYTF
TRBV7-9,TRBJ2-2,-,CASSFSTGRNTGELFF
TRBV30,TRBJ1-1,-,CAGRDFNTEAFF
TRBV19,TRBJ2-5,-,CASSIGMGETQYF
TRBV7-3,TRBJ2-3,TRBD2,CASSSSGGSTDTQYF
TRBV7-7,TRBJ2-7,TRBD1,CASSLGPGQAAEQYF
TRBV4-3,TRBJ2-3,-,CASSPLASTTDTQYF
TRBV6-5,TRBJ1-6,-,CASSSGQSASPLHF
TRBV6-5,TRBJ2-3,TRBD1,CASSPGQGPTYTQYF
TRBV11-2,TRBJ2-7,TRBD1,CASSSGTGTEQYF
TRBV4-2,TRBJ2-1,TRBD1,CASSPLTGQRHNEQFF
TRBV5-1,TRBJ2-3,-,CASSSGTGWKDWDTQYF
TRBV5-1,TRBJ1-1,TRBD1,CASSLAGTGNTEAFF
TRBV19,TRBJ1-2,-,CASSAGQLRGYTF
TRBV6-6,TRBJ1-5,-,CASNSDSRFSNQPQHF
TRBV25-1,TRBJ1-2,TRBD1,CASSLTGGSDGYTF
TRBV18,TRBJ1-1,-,CASSPTRTATEAFF
TRBV27,TRBJ1-4,-,CASSLFAPLREKLFF
TRBV7-2,TRBJ1-5,-,CASSLSGTPQRNQPQHF
TRBV27,TRBJ2-1,-,CASTMTSTGYNEQFF